This T cell receptor (beta chain) was obtained from a study of T-cell reconstitution after alpha-beta-depleted transplantation in children. V was clipped by 2 bases and J by 7 bases, with 23 bases between them. CDR3 length equals 17 residues. TCRbeta library preparation incorporated unique molecular identifiers. Each CDR3 protein gets one entry after TCRdb re-called the PCR reads with MiXCR. This sample carries hundreds of thousands of distinct CDR3 sequences, more than 8% of them seen once, and the ten largest clones take roughly a tenth. V gene TRBV12-3 or TRBV12-4 combines with J gene TRBJ2-5; D is unclear. This TCR came from a human donor who donated a stem cell graft to a child with SCID. The source material was PBMCs from the stem cell graft donor, sampled from the stem cell graft. CDR3: CASSLSAQDPIWGTQYF. CDR3 nucleotides: TGTGCCAGCAGTTTAAGTGCCCAGGACCCGATTTGGGGGACCCAGTACTTC.